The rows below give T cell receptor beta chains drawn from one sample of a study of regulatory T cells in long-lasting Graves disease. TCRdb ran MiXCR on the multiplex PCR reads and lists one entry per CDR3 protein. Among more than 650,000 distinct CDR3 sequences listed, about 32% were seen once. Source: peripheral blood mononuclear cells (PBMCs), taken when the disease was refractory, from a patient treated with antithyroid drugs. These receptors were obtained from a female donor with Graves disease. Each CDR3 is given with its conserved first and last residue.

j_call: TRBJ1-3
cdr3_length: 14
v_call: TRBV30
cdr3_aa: CAINPETIGNTIYF

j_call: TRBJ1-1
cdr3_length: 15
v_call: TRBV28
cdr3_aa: CASSAPRVRNTEAFF

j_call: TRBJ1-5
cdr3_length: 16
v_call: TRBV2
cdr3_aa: CASSEARGQHDQPQHF

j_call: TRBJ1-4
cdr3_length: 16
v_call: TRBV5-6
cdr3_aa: CASSFRGVGTNEKLFF

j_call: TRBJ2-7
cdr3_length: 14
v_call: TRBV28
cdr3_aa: CASSLARISYEQYF

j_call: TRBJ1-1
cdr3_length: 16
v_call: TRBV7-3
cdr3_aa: CASSLAPITGFGEAFF

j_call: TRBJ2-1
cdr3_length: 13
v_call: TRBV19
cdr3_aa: CASSIDYRNEQFF

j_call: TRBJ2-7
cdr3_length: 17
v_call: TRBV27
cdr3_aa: CASSPHLRGVSTYEQYF

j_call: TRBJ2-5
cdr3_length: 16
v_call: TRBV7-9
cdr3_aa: CASSLGVQGLKETQYF

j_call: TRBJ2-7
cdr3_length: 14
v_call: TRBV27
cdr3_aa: CASSFTRDSYEQYF

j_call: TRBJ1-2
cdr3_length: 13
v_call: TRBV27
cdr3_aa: CASSRQLDYGYTF

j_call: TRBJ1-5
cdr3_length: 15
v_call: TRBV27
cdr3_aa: CASSQGLYSNQPQHF

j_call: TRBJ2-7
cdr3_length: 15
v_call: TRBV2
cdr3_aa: CVSSDYRGYSYEQYF

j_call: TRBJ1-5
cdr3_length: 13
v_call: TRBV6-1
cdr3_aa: CASTMAPLQPQHF

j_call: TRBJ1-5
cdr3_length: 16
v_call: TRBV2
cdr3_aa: CASSESVGWSNQPQHF

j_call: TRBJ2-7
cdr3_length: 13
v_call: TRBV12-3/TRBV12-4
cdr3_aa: CASSLVVPYEQYF

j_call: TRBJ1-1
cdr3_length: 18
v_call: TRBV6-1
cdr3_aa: CASSGQTGGWAGNTEAFF

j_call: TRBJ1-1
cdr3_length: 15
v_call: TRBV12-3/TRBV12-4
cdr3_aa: CASSLFGQGAIEAFF

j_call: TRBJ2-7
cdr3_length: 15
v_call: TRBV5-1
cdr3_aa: CASSRRLAGGAEQYF

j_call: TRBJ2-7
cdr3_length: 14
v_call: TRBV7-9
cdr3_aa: CASSGDVRGVELYF

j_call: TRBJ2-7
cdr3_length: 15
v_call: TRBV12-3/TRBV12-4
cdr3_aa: CASRQGTSGSYEQYF

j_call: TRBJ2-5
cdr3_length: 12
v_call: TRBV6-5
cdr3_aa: CASSYSWETQYF

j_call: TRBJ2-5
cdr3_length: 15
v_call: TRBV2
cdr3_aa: CASTVSGMIKETQYF